Listed below are T cell receptor beta chains from one sample, sequenced in a study of T cell repertoires in cytomegalovirus infection. TCRdb processed the reads anew with MiXCR; each CDR3 protein has one entry. The sample includes just over 300,000 distinct CDR3 sequences, roughly a sixth seen only once; the top ten take about 12%. The source material was PBMCs. These TCRs come from a human donor in good health (CMV status not recorded). Some clones in this sample may be carry-over from other donors' samples. The CDR3 runs from the conserved cysteine through the conserved F or W. Fields, in order: D gene, J gene, V gene, clone size, CDR3 DNA, CDR3 protein. A D gene is named only where the DNA matches it firmly. Where a row states a size, it is once, few, many or the class of an expanded clone; other rows omit it.

D gene: NA; J gene: TRBJ2-2; V gene: TRBV20-1; clone size: NA; CDR3 DNA: TGCAGTGCTAGGGCGGGGATGAACACCGGGGAGCTGTTTTTT; CDR3 protein: CSARAGMNTGELFF
D gene: TRBD2; J gene: TRBJ2-1; V gene: TRBV10-3; clone size: NA; CDR3 DNA: TGTGCCATCAGTGAGTCCCCCGGGGAGGGCGGCAATGAGCAGTTCTTC; CDR3 protein: CAISESPGEGGNEQFF
D gene: NA; J gene: TRBJ1-4; V gene: TRBV5-4; clone size: NA; CDR3 DNA: TGTGCCAGCAGCTTGGGTGGGGGCCTCGATGAAAAACTGTTTTTT; CDR3 protein: CASSLGGGLDEKLFF
D gene: TRBD1; J gene: TRBJ1-2; V gene: TRBV7-9; clone size: few; CDR3 DNA: TGTGCCAGCAGCTCTCAGGGGGTAGATGGCTACACCTTC; CDR3 protein: CASSSQGVDGYTF
D gene: TRBD1; J gene: TRBJ1-5; V gene: TRBV20-1; clone size: few; CDR3 DNA: TGCAGTGCTAGTCTCCCAGCAGGGGGTAGGAATCAGCCCCAGCATTTT; CDR3 protein: CSASLPAGGRNQPQHF
D gene: NA; J gene: TRBJ2-7; V gene: TRBV7-2; clone size: many; CDR3 DNA: TGTGCCAGCAGCTTACTACAGAAGCAGTACTTC; CDR3 protein: CASSLLQKQYF
D gene: NA; J gene: TRBJ2-1; V gene: TRBV7-7; clone size: NA; CDR3 DNA: TGTGCTAGCAGCGCAACCGGGACATCCTACAATGAGCAGTTCTTC; CDR3 protein: CASSATGTSYNEQFF
D gene: TRBD1; J gene: TRBJ2-5; V gene: TRBV10-3; clone size: few; CDR3 DNA: TGTGCCATCAGCCCTAGGGACAGCAACCAAGAGACCCAGTACTTC; CDR3 protein: CAISPRDSNQETQYF
D gene: NA; J gene: TRBJ1-4; V gene: TRBV27; clone size: many; CDR3 DNA: TGTGCCAGCAGGGACAGCGCAACTAATGAAAAACTGTTTTTT; CDR3 protein: CASRDSATNEKLFF
D gene: TRBD1; J gene: TRBJ1-2; V gene: TRBV12-3/TRBV12-4; clone size: few; CDR3 DNA: TGTGCCAGCAGTTCCTCCGGGACAGGGTTTGGCTACACCTTC; CDR3 protein: CASSSSGTGFGYTF
D gene: TRBD2; J gene: TRBJ2-7; V gene: TRBV7-2; clone size: NA; CDR3 DNA: TGTGCCAGCAGCTTAACTAGCGGGGGTGTCTACGAGCAGTACTTC; CDR3 protein: CASSLTSGGVYEQYF
D gene: TRBD2; J gene: TRBJ2-2; V gene: TRBV12-5; clone size: few; CDR3 DNA: TGTGCTAGTGGTTTTGGGGGGGACACCGGGGAGCTGTTTTTT; CDR3 protein: CASGFGGDTGELFF
D gene: NA; J gene: TRBJ2-7; V gene: TRBV2; clone size: NA; CDR3 DNA: TGTGCCAGCAGCAACTACGAGCAGTACTTC; CDR3 protein: CASSNYEQYF
D gene: NA; J gene: TRBJ2-3; V gene: TRBV2; clone size: many; CDR3 DNA: TGTGCCAGCAGGGACTGGGAGTACACAGATACGCAGTATTTT; CDR3 protein: CASRDWEYTDTQYF
D gene: NA; J gene: TRBJ1-3; V gene: TRBV20-1; clone size: NA; CDR3 DNA: TGCAGTGCTAGAGGCGGGGGAGGTTTTTCTGGAAACACCATATATTTT; CDR3 protein: CSARGGGGFSGNTIYF
D gene: TRBD1; J gene: TRBJ1-6; V gene: TRBV19; clone size: few; CDR3 DNA: TGTGCCAGTAGTGGGGACAGGGCTTTCGGTGGCTCACCCCTCCACTTT; CDR3 protein: CASSGDRAFGGSPLHF
D gene: NA; J gene: TRBJ1-2; V gene: TRBV4-1; clone size: many; CDR3 DNA: TGCGCCAGCAGCTTCGCGGCAGGCTACACCTTC; CDR3 protein: CASSFAAGYTF
D gene: NA; J gene: TRBJ2-1; V gene: TRBV20-1; clone size: few; CDR3 DNA: TGCAGTGCATCGGGACCCTGGTCGGGGCACAATGAGCAGTTCTTC; CDR3 protein: CSASGPWSGHNEQFF
D gene: NA; J gene: TRBJ2-3; V gene: TRBV15; clone size: few; CDR3 DNA: TGTGCCACCAGCAGAGATCTTAGTGGGACAGATACGCAGTATTTT; CDR3 protein: CATSRDLSGTDTQYF
D gene: NA; J gene: TRBJ1-1; V gene: TRBV10-3; clone size: once; CDR3 DNA: TGTGTCATCAGGAGGGGGGAGAACACTGAAGCTTTCTTT; CDR3 protein: CVIRRGENTEAFF
D gene: TRBD1; J gene: TRBJ1-6; V gene: TRBV7-2; clone size: many; CDR3 DNA: TGTGCCAGCAGCTTAGTATTTCAGGGGGAAGGTTCACCCCTCCACTTT; CDR3 protein: CASSLVFQGEGSPLHF
D gene: NA; J gene: TRBJ1-5; V gene: TRBV20-1; clone size: NA; CDR3 DNA: TGCAGTGCTAGGGGGGGCCAGGAGCGACCCCAGCATTTT; CDR3 protein: CSARGGQERPQHF
D gene: NA; J gene: TRBJ1-1; V gene: TRBV25-1; clone size: NA; CDR3 DNA: TGTGCCAGCAGTGAAATAGGCAGGGGCACTGAAGCTTTCTTT; CDR3 protein: CASSEIGRGTEAFF
D gene: TRBD2; J gene: TRBJ2-7; V gene: TRBV10-3; clone size: NA; CDR3 DNA: TGTGCCATCAACCGCCCTAGCGGGGGAATAAACTCCTACGAGCAGTACTTC; CDR3 protein: CAINRPSGGINSYEQYF
D gene: TRBD1; J gene: TRBJ2-5; V gene: TRBV5-6; clone size: few; CDR3 DNA: TGTGCCAGCAGTTACTCTGCCGGGACAGGGTCGGAGTACTTC; CDR3 protein: CASSYSAGTGSEYF
D gene: NA; J gene: TRBJ1-1; V gene: TRBV4-1; clone size: NA; CDR3 DNA: TGCGCCAGCAGCCCACGGGTTGGGTTGAACACTGAAGCTTTCTTT; CDR3 protein: CASSPRVGLNTEAFF
D gene: TRBD1; J gene: TRBJ1-5; V gene: TRBV4-2; clone size: many; CDR3 DNA: TGTGCCAGCAGCCGGGACAGGGGGCCGGATCAGCCCCAGCATTTT; CDR3 protein: CASSRDRGPDQPQHF
D gene: NA; J gene: TRBJ1-1; V gene: TRBV7-9; clone size: many; CDR3 DNA: TGTGCCAGCAGCTTAGTGTCGGGAAGGAACACTGAAGCTTTCTTT; CDR3 protein: CASSLVSGRNTEAFF
D gene: NA; J gene: TRBJ1-5; V gene: TRBV5-6; clone size: NA; CDR3 DNA: TGTGCCAGCAGCCTCCGGGGCAGCACAGGTCAGCCCCAGCATTTT; CDR3 protein: CASSLRGSTGQPQHF
D gene: NA; J gene: TRBJ1-1; V gene: TRBV13; clone size: few; CDR3 DNA: TGTGCCAGCAGCTCCCGTTACGGGGACACATCGAACACTGAAGCTTTCTTT; CDR3 protein: CASSSRYGDTSNTEAFF
D gene: NA; J gene: TRBJ1-2; V gene: TRBV28; clone size: few; CDR3 DNA: TGTGCCAGCAGCTCCGAAACGACTCCGTATCGTGGCTACACCTTC; CDR3 protein: CASSSETTPYRGYTF
D gene: TRBD1; J gene: TRBJ1-5; V gene: TRBV19; clone size: many; CDR3 DNA: TGTGCCAGTAAGAGTTCCGGGACAGGGTACTTTCTTGATCAGCCCCAGCATTTT; CDR3 protein: CASKSSGTGYFLDQPQHF
D gene: NA; J gene: TRBJ1-1; V gene: TRBV4-2; clone size: NA; CDR3 DNA: TGTGCCAGCAGCCAAGTAGACCCCGGGACTGAAGCTTTCTTT; CDR3 protein: CASSQVDPGTEAFF
D gene: TRBD2; J gene: TRBJ2-1; V gene: TRBV6-1; clone size: few; CDR3 DNA: TGTGCCAGCAGATCCGGACTAGCGGGGAATCTCGGTGAGCAGTTCTTC; CDR3 protein: CASRSGLAGNLGEQFF
D gene: TRBD2; J gene: TRBJ2-7; V gene: TRBV4-2; clone size: many; CDR3 DNA: TGTGCCAGCAGCCAAGGAATGGGACTAGCGTCTTCCTACGAGCAGTACTTC; CDR3 protein: CASSQGMGLASSYEQYF
D gene: TRBD2; J gene: TRBJ2-3; V gene: TRBV28; clone size: few; CDR3 DNA: TGTGCCACGGGGGGGCAAACAGATACGCAGTATTTT; CDR3 protein: CATGGQTDTQYF
D gene: NA; J gene: TRBJ2-5; V gene: TRBV7-9; clone size: few; CDR3 DNA: TGTGCCAGCAGCCAAACGGAAGAGACCCAGTACTTC; CDR3 protein: CASSQTEETQYF
D gene: TRBD2; J gene: TRBJ2-3; V gene: TRBV7-3; clone size: NA; CDR3 DNA: TGTGCCAGCAGCTTACGGCCTAGCGGGACAGATACGCAGTATTTT; CDR3 protein: CASSLRPSGTDTQYF
D gene: NA; J gene: TRBJ1-5; V gene: TRBV10-3; clone size: NA; CDR3 DNA: TGTGCCATCAGTGATCCGTTTTATAGCAATCAGCCCCAGCATTTT; CDR3 protein: CAISDPFYSNQPQHF
D gene: TRBD1; J gene: TRBJ2-6; V gene: TRBV12-5; clone size: few; CDR3 DNA: TGTGCTAGTGGTTTGGTGTTTGCGGACAGGGCTGGGGCCAACGTCCTGACTTTC; CDR3 protein: CASGLVFADRAGANVLTF
D gene: NA; J gene: TRBJ2-6; V gene: TRBV7-9; clone size: NA; CDR3 DNA: TGTGCCAGCAGCTTAGTTTCCCGCTCTGGGGCCAACGTCCTGACTTTC; CDR3 protein: CASSLVSRSGANVLTF
D gene: NA; J gene: TRBJ1-1; V gene: TRBV7-8; clone size: few; CDR3 DNA: TGTGCCAGCAGCTTAAGCGGGTGGGGCCTGAACACTGAAGCTTTCTTT; CDR3 protein: CASSLSGWGLNTEAFF
D gene: NA; J gene: TRBJ2-1; V gene: TRBV4-2; clone size: few; CDR3 DNA: TGTGCCAGCAGCCAAGTAATCGTCAGGGGAGACAATGAGCAGTTCTTC; CDR3 protein: CASSQVIVRGDNEQFF
D gene: NA; J gene: TRBJ2-6; V gene: TRBV2; clone size: many; CDR3 DNA: TGTGCCAGCAGTGATTTATGGCGCTCTGGGGCCAACGTCCTGACTTTC; CDR3 protein: CASSDLWRSGANVLTF
D gene: NA; J gene: TRBJ1-5; V gene: TRBV4-1; clone size: few; CDR3 DNA: TGCGCCAGCAGCCAAGATCACGGGCTCCGTAGCAATCAGCCCCAGCATTTT; CDR3 protein: CASSQDHGLRSNQPQHF
D gene: TRBD1; J gene: TRBJ2-4; V gene: TRBV7-2; clone size: many; CDR3 DNA: TGTGCCAGCAGCACCGGACAGGACCCGAACATTCAGTACTTC; CDR3 protein: CASSTGQDPNIQYF
D gene: NA; J gene: TRBJ2-6; V gene: TRBV4-3; clone size: NA; CDR3 DNA: TGCGCCAGCAGCCAAGGTGAAAGTACCTCTGGGGCCAACGTCCTGACTTTC; CDR3 protein: CASSQGESTSGANVLTF
D gene: NA; J gene: TRBJ1-5; V gene: TRBV28; clone size: NA; CDR3 DNA: TGTGCCAGCAGTTTAAGTCAGGGTTTTCAGCCCCAGCATTTT; CDR3 protein: CASSLSQGFQPQHF
D gene: NA; J gene: TRBJ2-5; V gene: TRBV12-3/TRBV12-4; clone size: many; CDR3 DNA: TGTGCCAGCGGGACCGGGACCCTAGGAAAAGAGACCCAGTACTTC; CDR3 protein: CASGTGTLGKETQYF
D gene: TRBD2; J gene: TRBJ2-1; V gene: TRBV20-1; clone size: few; CDR3 DNA: TGCAGTGCTAGAGTGCCGGGACTAGCGGGGGGGGACCACAATGAGCAGTTCTTC; CDR3 protein: CSARVPGLAGGDHNEQFF
D gene: TRBD1; J gene: TRBJ1-3; V gene: TRBV5-6; clone size: few; CDR3 DNA: TGTGCCAGCAGCTTCCTCCCCGCGACAGGGGGAAACACCATATATTTT; CDR3 protein: CASSFLPATGGNTIYF
D gene: NA; J gene: TRBJ1-6; V gene: TRBV9; clone size: NA; CDR3 DNA: TGTGCCAGCAGCGTAGCGTGGAACAATTCACCCCTCCACTTT; CDR3 protein: CASSVAWNNSPLHF
D gene: TRBD2; J gene: TRBJ2-7; V gene: TRBV6-6; clone size: few; CDR3 DNA: TGTGCCAGCAGCGGGACTAGCGGCGAGCAGTACTTC; CDR3 protein: CASSGTSGEQYF
D gene: NA; J gene: TRBJ2-7; V gene: TRBV20-1; clone size: NA; CDR3 DNA: TGCAGTGCTAGAGGGATGATTTGGCGGGGTTCCGACGAGCAGTACTTC; CDR3 protein: CSARGMIWRGSDEQYF
D gene: NA; J gene: TRBJ2-2; V gene: TRBV5-4; clone size: NA; CDR3 DNA: TGTGCCAGCAGCAGCGTCAACTCGAACACCGGGGAGCTGTTTTTT; CDR3 protein: CASSSVNSNTGELFF
D gene: NA; J gene: TRBJ2-2; V gene: TRBV19; clone size: NA; CDR3 DNA: TGTGCCAGTAGTATGAGGCCACTTGAGGAGCTGTTTTTT; CDR3 protein: CASSMRPLEELFF
D gene: NA; J gene: TRBJ2-7; V gene: TRBV5-6; clone size: many; CDR3 DNA: TGTGCCAGCTCGGCGGGGTCTTACGAGCAGTACTTC; CDR3 protein: CASSAGSYEQYF
D gene: NA; J gene: TRBJ1-1; V gene: TRBV24-1; clone size: NA; CDR3 DNA: TGTGCCACCATGTGGGGCACTGAAGCTTTCTTT; CDR3 protein: CATMWGTEAFF
D gene: NA; J gene: TRBJ2-7; V gene: TRBV28; clone size: NA; CDR3 DNA: TGTGCCAGCAGTCGGGACGGAGTTTACGAGCAGTACTTC; CDR3 protein: CASSRDGVYEQYF
D gene: TRBD1; J gene: TRBJ1-5; V gene: TRBV7-4; clone size: NA; CDR3 DNA: TGTGCCAGCAGCTTGGGGCTGGGACAGGGGGCGCCGAGCAATCAGCCCCAGCATTTT; CDR3 protein: CASSLGLGQGAPSNQPQHF